Listed below are T cell receptor beta chains from one sample, sequenced in a study of T cells in Graves' hyperthyroidism and ophthalmopathy. TCRdb redid the calling of the multiplex PCR reads with MiXCR, one entry per CDR3 protein. The repertoire has 550,000 to 700,000 distinct CDR3 sequences, approximately 44% of them found once; the top ten carry roughly 19%. The sample was peripheral blood or thyroid tissue (not recorded which). These receptors were collected from an adult woman with Graves' disease, either hyperthyroidism or ophthalmopathy (not recorded which). Each CDR3 is given with its conserved first and last residue. D genes are given only for firm matches. Some rows mark clone size as missing; the rest say once, few, many or name a class of expanded clone.

J | D | V | size | DNA | CDR3
TRBJ1-4 | - | TRBV7-9 | many | TGTGCCAGCAGCCGCGGGTGGGGCGAAAAACTGTTTTTT | CASSRGWGEKLFF
TRBJ2-7 | TRBD2 | TRBV28 | - | TGTGCCAGCAGTTTAGGAGTCGGGGAGACTAGCGGACCCTACGAGCAGTACTTC | CASSLGVGETSGPYEQYF
TRBJ1-1 | - | TRBV29-1 | few | TGCAGCGTTGAGGGGGGGCTGGGCACTGAAGCTTTCTTT | CSVEGGLGTEAFF
TRBJ2-6 | TRBD2 | TRBV20-1 | few | TGCAGTGCCAGGGGTCTAGCGGGAGGTTCAGGGGCCAACGTCCTGACTTTC | CSARGLAGGSGANVLTF
TRBJ2-7 | - | TRBV6-1 | - | TGTGCCAGCAATGAGTACGAGCAGTACTTC | CASNEYEQYF
TRBJ2-2 | - | TRBV10-3 | - | TGTGCCATCAGGCGACAGGACGGGACCGGGGAGCTGTTTTTT | CAIRRQDGTGELFF
TRBJ2-7 | TRBD2 | TRBV20-1 | - | TGCAGTGTTTCCGTACCTAGCGGGAGATACGAGCAGTACTTC | CSVSVPSGRYEQYF
TRBJ1-2 | - | TRBV29-1 | - | TGCAGCGTCCTCGGGGCAGACGATGGCTACACCTTC | CSVLGADDGYTF
TRBJ2-2 | - | TRBV5-5 | many | TGTGCCAGCAGCGACCCCCGGTACACCGGGGAGCTGTTTTTT | CASSDPRYTGELFF
TRBJ2-7 | - | TRBV20-1 | many | TGCAGTGCTACCCGGACAAATACCTACGAGCAGTACTTC | CSATRTNTYEQYF
TRBJ2-5 | - | TRBV15 | - | TGTGCCACCAGCAGTGAGCCGGGACAAGGAATGGAGACCCAGTACTTC | CATSSEPGQGMETQYF
TRBJ1-1 | - | TRBV4-1 | many | TGCGCCAGCAGCCCCTACATGACAGGGAACACTGAAGCTTTCTTT | CASSPYMTGNTEAFF
TRBJ1-3 | - | TRBV10-3 | - | TGTGCCATGTCCGGACCGAGCTCTGGAAACACCATATATTTT | CAMSGPSSGNTIYF
TRBJ1-6 | - | TRBV10-3 | many | TGTGCCATCAAGGAGGGGGACAATTCACCCCTCCACTTT | CAIKEGDNSPLHF
TRBJ1-1 | - | TRBV25-1 | once | TGTGCCAGCGATTCAGGACCTGAAGCTTTCTTT | CASDSGPEAFF
TRBJ1-2 | - | TRBV7-2 | - | TGTGCCAGCAGAAGTTCGACGGGACATAACTATGGCTACACCTTC | CASRSSTGHNYGYTF
TRBJ2-2 | - | TRBV3-1 | - | TGTGCCAGCAAGGCAGGGATAAGTAACGCCGGGGAGCTGTTTTTT | CASKAGISNAGELFF
TRBJ2-2 | - | TRBV15 | - | TGTGCCACGTCGGACAGCGAGACCGGGGAGCTGTTTTTT | CATSDSETGELFF
TRBJ2-2 | - | TRBV15 | few | TGTGCCACCAGCACTCCGGGGCTCAGAAAGGCCACCGGGGAGCTGTTTTTT | CATSTPGLRKATGELFF
TRBJ2-6 | - | TRBV10-3 | - | TGTGCCATCAGTGAGGGTATCCGTGGGAACACTGAAGCTTTC | CAISEGIRGNTEAF
TRBJ2-7 | - | TRBV2 | - | TGTGCCACCGGGACTTATCACTCCTACGAGCAGTACTTC | CATGTYHSYEQYF
TRBJ1-4 | - | TRBV5-1 | many | TGCGCCAGCAGCTTGGTGGGCCCTGAAAAACTGTTTTTT | CASSLVGPEKLFF
TRBJ1-2 | TRBD1 | TRBV24-1 | - | TGTGCCACCAGTGATTCTCCGGGACAGGGAGTCGTTACTGCTAACTATGGCTACACCTTC | CATSDSPGQGVVTANYGYTF
TRBJ1-2 | TRBD1 | TRBV2 | many | TGTGCCAGCGGACAGGGGGCGCGTTATGGCTACACCTTC | CASGQGARYGYTF
TRBJ1-2 | - | TRBV13 | many | TGTGCCAGCAGCTTATCGGGTGACGACTATGGCTACACCTTC | CASSLSGDDYGYTF
TRBJ2-5 | - | TRBV7-9 | - | TGTGCCAGCAGCTTAGATCCGGCGAGCCATCAGCCCCAGTACTTC | CASSLDPASHQPQYF
TRBJ1-1 | - | TRBV12-3/TRBV12-4 | many | TGTGCCAGCAGTTTAAAGTTAATGAACACTGAAGCTTTCTTT | CASSLKLMNTEAFF
TRBJ1-4 | - | TRBV5-1 | - | TGCGCCAGCAGCTTGGACAATTCGGATGAAAAACTGTTTTTT | CASSLDNSDEKLFF
TRBJ2-1 | - | TRBV5-1 | few | TGCGCCAGCGCTGAGAGGAGCTCCTACAATGAGCAGTTCTTC | CASAERSSYNEQFF
TRBJ1-2 | TRBD1 | TRBV12-3/TRBV12-4 | many | TGTGCCAGCAGTATCATCCGGGACAGGACCTATGGCTACACCTTC | CASSIIRDRTYGYTF
TRBJ1-2 | - | TRBV10-3 | - | TGTGCCATCAGTGCTTTGAGGGGCGGCTATGGCTACACCTTC | CAISALRGGYGYTF
TRBJ1-4 | - | TRBV12-3/TRBV12-4 | many | TGTGCCAGCGGAGGGCAAACTAATGAAAAACTGTTTTTT | CASGGQTNEKLFF
TRBJ2-2 | TRBD2 | TRBV29-1 | many | TGCAGCGTCGCTGTGGTAGCGGGGGACACCGGGGAGCTGTTTTTT | CSVAVVAGDTGELFF
TRBJ2-1 | - | TRBV7-2 | few | TGTGCCAGCAGCTTAGCTTCTGGGAATGAGCAGTTCTTC | CASSLASGNEQFF
TRBJ2-2 | TRBD2 | TRBV7-2 | - | TGTGCCAGCAGCTCCTTCGGACTAGCGGGAGTTCCCGGGGAGCTGTTTTTT | CASSSFGLAGVPGELFF
TRBJ1-3 | - | TRBV7-8 | many | TGTGCCAGCAGCTTAGCCGGGTTTCTGAACACCATATATTTT | CASSLAGFLNTIYF
TRBJ1-1 | - | TRBV10-3 | - | TGTGCCGTCAGCCACGAAAAGAACACTGAAGCTTTCTTT | CAVSHEKNTEAFF
TRBJ2-7 | TRBD2 | TRBV29-1 | many | TGCAGCGCGCTCGGGGGGGGTTTGTACGAGCAGTACTTC | CSALGGGLYEQYF
TRBJ1-1 | TRBD1 | TRBV9 | many | TGTGCCAGCAGCGTAGGGGTAGGGGGCGAAGCTTTCTTT | CASSVGVGGEAFF
TRBJ1-5 | TRBD1 | TRBV7-2 | - | TGTGCCAGCAGCGGCCGAGGGACAGGGGAAGAGACCCAGCATTTT | CASSGRGTGEETQHF
TRBJ2-7 | - | TRBV2 | - | TGTGCCAGCAGTGTTAGCCCTCCGAACACCGGGGAGCAGTACTTC | CASSVSPPNTGEQYF
TRBJ2-1 | - | TRBV10-3 | - | TGTGCCATCAGTGAAGGGATGAAGGGATTCGAGCAGTTCTTC | CAISEGMKGFEQFF
TRBJ1-5 | - | TRBV6-5 | many | TGTGCCAGCAGTTACTCGTATCCTGATCAGCCCCAGCATTTT | CASSYSYPDQPQHF
TRBJ1-6 | - | TRBV2 | many | TGTGCCAACGGGGGTGGGGTTGTCGGTTCACCCCTCCACTTT | CANGGGVVGSPLHF
TRBJ2-7 | TRBD1 | TRBV12-3/TRBV12-4 | many | TGTGCCAGCAGCTTCCGGGACAGTTCCTACGAGCAGTACTTC | CASSFRDSSYEQYF
TRBJ1-1 | - | TRBV2 | - | TGTGCCAGCAGTGAAAGCGAGACGCGAGGCACCGGGGAACCTGAAGCTTTCTTT | CASSESETRGTGEPEAFF
TRBJ2-2 | TRBD1 | TRBV6-1 | few | TGTGCCAGTACCGGGACAGGGTTGTCCGGGGAGCTGTTTTTT | CASTGTGLSGELFF
TRBJ1-2 | - | TRBV2 | - | TGTGCCAGCACCCGAGGGGGGGCGGCGCGGAGTGGCTACACCTTC | CASTRGGAARSGYTF
TRBJ2-2 | - | TRBV19 | many | TGTGCCAGTAGCCGGTCCCGGCAGACCGGGGAGCTGTTTTTT | CASSRSRQTGELFF
TRBJ1-2 | - | TRBV7-2 | many | TGTGCCAGCAGCCTCCATCCGACAGGCCAACCCTATGGCTACACCTTC | CASSLHPTGQPYGYTF